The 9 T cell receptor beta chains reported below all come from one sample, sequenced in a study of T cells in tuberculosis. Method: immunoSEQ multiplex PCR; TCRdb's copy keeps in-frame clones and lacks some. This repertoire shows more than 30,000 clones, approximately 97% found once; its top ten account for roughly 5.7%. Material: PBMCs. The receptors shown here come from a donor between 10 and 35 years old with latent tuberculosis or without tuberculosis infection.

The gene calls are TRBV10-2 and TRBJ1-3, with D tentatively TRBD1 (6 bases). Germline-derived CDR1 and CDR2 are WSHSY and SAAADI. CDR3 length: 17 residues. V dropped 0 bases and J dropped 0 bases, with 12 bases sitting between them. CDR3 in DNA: TGCGCCAGCAGTGAGTCGCCGGGACAAAACTCTGGAAACACCATATATTTT. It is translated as CASSESPGQNSGNTIYF.

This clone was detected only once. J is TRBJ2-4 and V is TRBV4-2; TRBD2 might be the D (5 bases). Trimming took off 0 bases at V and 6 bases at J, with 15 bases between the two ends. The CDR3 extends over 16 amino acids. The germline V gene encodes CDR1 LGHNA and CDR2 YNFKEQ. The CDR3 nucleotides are TGTGCCAGCAGCCAAGAAAAGCGGCCCACCAGAAACATTCAGTACTTC. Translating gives CASSQEKRPTRNIQYF.

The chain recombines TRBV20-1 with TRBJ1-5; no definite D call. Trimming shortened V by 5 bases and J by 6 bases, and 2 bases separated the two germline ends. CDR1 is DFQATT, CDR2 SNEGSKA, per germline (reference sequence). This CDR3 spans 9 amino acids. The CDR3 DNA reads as TGCAGTGCTCGTCAGCCCCAGCATTTT. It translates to CSARQPQHF.

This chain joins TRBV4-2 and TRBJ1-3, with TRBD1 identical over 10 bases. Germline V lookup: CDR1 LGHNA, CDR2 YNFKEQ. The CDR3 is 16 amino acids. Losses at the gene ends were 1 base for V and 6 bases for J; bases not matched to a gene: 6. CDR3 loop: CASSQGLTGGENTIYF. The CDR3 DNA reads TGTGCCAGCAGCCAAGGTCTGACAGGGGGCGAAAACACCATATATTTT.

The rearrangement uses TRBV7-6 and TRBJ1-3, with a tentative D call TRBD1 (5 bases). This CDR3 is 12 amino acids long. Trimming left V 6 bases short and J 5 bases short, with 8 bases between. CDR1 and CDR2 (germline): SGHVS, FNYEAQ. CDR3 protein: CASSSGRNTIYF. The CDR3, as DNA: TGTGCCAGCAGTTCAGGGCGAAACACCATATATTTT.

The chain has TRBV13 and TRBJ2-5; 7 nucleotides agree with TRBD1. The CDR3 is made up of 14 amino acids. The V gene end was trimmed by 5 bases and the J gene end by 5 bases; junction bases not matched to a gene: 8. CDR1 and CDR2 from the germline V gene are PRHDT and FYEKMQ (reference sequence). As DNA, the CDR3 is TGTGCCAGCAGCGCAGGGGGATTTGTGGAGACCCAGTACTTC. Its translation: CASSAGGFVETQYF.

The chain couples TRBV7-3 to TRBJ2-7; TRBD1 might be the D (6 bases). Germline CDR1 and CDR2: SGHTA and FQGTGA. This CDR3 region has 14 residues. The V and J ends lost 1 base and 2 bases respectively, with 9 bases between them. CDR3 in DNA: TGTGCCAGCAGCTTAATGGACAGACCCTACGAGCAGTACTTC. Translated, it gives CASSLMDRPYEQYF.

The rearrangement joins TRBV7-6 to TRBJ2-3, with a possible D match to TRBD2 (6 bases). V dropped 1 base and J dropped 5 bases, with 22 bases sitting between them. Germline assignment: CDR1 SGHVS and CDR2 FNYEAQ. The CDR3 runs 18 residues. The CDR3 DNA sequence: TGTGCCAGCAGCTTAGTAGGTTTACGTAGGCGGGGAAAAGATACGCAGTATTTT. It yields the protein CASSLVGLRRRGKDTQYF.

For the CDR3, the DNA is TGTGCCAGCAGTTTAAGAGCTATGGGGGGGCCCCAGCATTTT. This encodes CASSLRAMGGPQHF. The J gene is TRBJ1-5, the V gene TRBV27, with D tentatively TRBD1 (5 bases). Germline CDR1 is MNHEY and CDR2 is SMNVEV (reference sequence). The V end lost 2 bases, the J end lost 9 bases, and 14 bases lay between the germline ends. The CDR3 contains 14 residues.